A single sample gave rise to the 19 T cell receptor beta chains below, sequenced in a study of blood T cell repertoires in COVID-19. Assay used: immunoSEQ multiplex PCR; TCRdb lists only in-frame clones, some missing. The data contain nearly 95,000 clones, around 67% of them singletons. Sequencing used peripheral blood. These receptors all come from a man between 70 and 80 years old with COVID-19, enrolled during active disease.

V is TRBV12-3 or TRBV12-4 and J is TRBJ1-1, with D possibly being TRBD1 (6 bases). Deletions cut 6 bases from V and 3 bases from J, with 11 bases between. The CDR3 spans 13 residues. CDR3 protein: CASSMTGYTEAFF. The DNA for the CDR3 is TGTGCCAGCAGCATGACAGGATACACTGAAGCTTTCTTT.

The chain is built from TRBV7-2 and TRBJ2-3; D remains unclear. The CDR3 has 14 amino acids. The germline gives CDR1 SGHTA, CDR2 FQGNSA. Deletions cut 1 base from V and 6 bases from J, with 11 bases between. The CDR3 spells CASSLDDSLDTQYF. The CDR3 region has the DNA TGTGCCAGCAGCTTAGATGACTCCCTGGATACGCAGTATTTT.

The chain recombines TRBV19 with TRBJ2-1; TRBD2 aligns across 13 bases. The CDR3 runs 15 residues. Germline V gives CDR1 LNHDA, CDR2 SQIVND (reference sequence). The junction had 7 bases not matched to a gene; V was cut back by 4 bases and J by 10 bases. The CDR3 nucleotides read TGTGCCAGTAGTAAGACTAGCGGGAGGATGGGCGAGCAGTTCTTC. Protein product: CASSKTSGRMGEQFF.

The rearrangement joins TRBV12-3 or TRBV12-4 to TRBJ2-7, with D maybe TRBD1 (6 bases). This CDR3 is 13 amino acids long. Trimming removed 7 bases at V and 3 bases at J, with 13 bases between. The CDR3: CASTMGAIYEQYF. The CDR3 coding sequence is TGTGCCAGCACCATGGGGGCGATCTACGAGCAGTACTTC.

This rearrangement joins TRBV10-3 to TRBJ1-1; D is undetermined. V was pared by 4 bases and J by 0 bases, with 9 bases between. CDR1 and CDR2 from the germline V gene are ENHRY and SYGVKD. The CDR3 covers 14 residues. This CDR3 reads CAISVGGLNTEAFF. Written as DNA, the CDR3 is TGTGCCATCAGTGTAGGAGGGTTGAACACTGAAGCTTTCTTT.

The table lists this clone with a few counts. The chain employs TRBV4-3 and TRBJ2-1, with 9 bases aligning to TRBD2. Trimming took 2 bases from V and 0 from J; bases not matched to a gene: 2. Germline V gene sequence: CDR1 LGHNA, CDR2 YSLEER. This CDR3 has 16 residues. As DNA, the CDR3 is TGCGCCAGCAGCCAAAATAGCGGGAGCTCCTACAATGAGCAGTTCTTC. Protein sequence: CASSQNSGSSYNEQFF.

The chain has TRBV6-5 and TRBJ1-3; no clear D. CDR3 length: 13 amino acids. The V and J ends lost 10 bases and 8 bases respectively, with 18 bases between them. CDR1 is MNHEY and CDR2 is SVGAGI in the germline V gene. The chain's CDR3 is CATLGVLGDTIYF. The CDR3 DNA reads TGTGCCACCCTCGGGGTGCTCGGGGACACCATATATTTT.

The rearrangement joins TRBV4-2 to TRBJ2-7; perhaps TRBD2 as D (6 bases). V dropped 0 bases and J dropped 4 bases, with 16 bases sitting between them. The germline gives CDR1 LGHNA, CDR2 YNFKEQ. There are 16 residues in the CDR3. The CDR3 nucleotides are TGTGCCAGCAGCCAAGATGCTGCGGGGCGAGGGTACGAGCAGTACTTC. This sequence encodes CASSQDAAGRGYEQYF.

This chain uses TRBV10-3 with TRBJ2-1, with TRBD2 matching over 12 bases. The V segment lost 4 bases and the J segment 0 bases; nucleotides outside the gene matches: 13. Germline V CDR1 and CDR2: ENHRY, SYGVKD. The CDR3 is 20 amino acids. This CDR3 reads CAISGQLAGGPGSSYNEQFF. The CDR3 DNA reads TGTGCCATCAGTGGCCAGCTAGCGGGAGGGCCGGGAAGCTCCTACAATGAGCAGTTCTTC.

The chain has TRBV29-1 and TRBJ1-1, with 8 nucleotides matching TRBD1. The CDR3 spans 12 residues. J was trimmed by 2 bases and V by 7 bases; bases with no gene match: 3. Germline loops: CDR1 SQVTM, CDR2 ANQGSEA. CDR3 sequence reads: CSGGQVNTEAFF. CDR3 nucleotides: TGCAGCGGGGGACAGGTTAACACTGAAGCTTTCTTT. Variable domain in full (rest from reference TRBV29-1 and TRBJ1-1): SAVISQKPSRDICQRGTSLTIQCQVDSQVTMMFWYRQQPGQSLTLIATANQGSEATYESGFVIDKFPISRPNLTFSTLTVSNMSPEDSSIYLCSGGQVNTEAFFGQGTRLTVV.

The chain carries TRBV10-3 and TRBJ1-1; 9 nucleotides line up with TRBD1. V gave up 7 bases and J gave up 6 bases; unmatched junction bases: 9. From germline, CDR1 is ENHRY and CDR2 SYGVKD. CDR3 length equals 14 residues. The CDR3 DNA reads TGTGCCATCACTTTGACAGGGGGTAGCGCTGAAGCTTTCTTT. Amino acid sequence: CAITLTGGSAEAFF.

V gene TRBV6-5 combines with J gene TRBJ1-2; TRBD1 aligns across 8 bases. The CDR3 is 15 residues long. Looked up from germline, CDR1 is MNHEY and CDR2 is SVGAGI. J lost 1 base, V lost 5 bases, and 6 bases had no gene match. CDR3 nucleotides: TGTGCCAGCAGTCGCGGTACAGGGGGTAACTATGGCTACACCTTC. It codes for CASSRGTGGNYGYTF.

This sequence joins TRBV4-1 and TRBJ2-3, with 7 bases matching TRBD2. The CDR3 spans 16 residues. V shed 4 bases, J shed 2 bases, and the junction held 9 bases outside the gene matches. CDR1 and CDR2 (germline): MGHRA, YSYEKL. Written as DNA, the CDR3 is TGCGCCAGCAGCCTTAGACTAGCCGCCGTCACAGATACGCAGTATTTT. Translation: CASSLRLAAVTDTQYF.

This chain links TRBV7-2 with TRBJ1-1; D might be TRBD1 (5 bases). This CDR3 comprises 16 residues. Germline CDR1 is SGHTA and CDR2 is FQGNSA. Trimming removed 5 bases from V and 4 bases from J, with 20 bases in between. CDR3 nucleotides: TGTGCCAGCAGCACCGGCGGGGCAGGGTCTGTCACTGAAGCTTTCTTT. This gives the protein CASSTGGAGSVTEAFF.

This sequence joins TRBV5-1 and TRBJ2-3, with TRBD1 matching 8 bases. J was trimmed by 0 bases and V by 5 bases; bases with no gene match: 5. Per the germline V gene, CDR1 is SGHRS and CDR2 is YFSETQ. The length of the CDR3 is 15 residues. The CDR3 sequence is CASRRTGLSTDTQYF. CDR3 coding DNA: TGCGCCAGCAGGCGGACAGGGCTAAGCACAGATACGCAGTATTTT.

This CDR3 reads CASSIDRRQGGEQYF. CDR3 nucleotide sequence: TGTGCCAGTAGTATAGATAGGAGACAGGGAGGCGAGCAGTACTTC. The chain employs TRBV19 and TRBJ2-7; D possibly corresponds to TRBD1 (7 bases). The V gene's germline CDR1 is LNHDA and CDR2 SQIVND (reference sequence). This CDR3 comprises 15 residues. The ends were cut back, 0 bases at V and 6 bases at J, with 15 bases in the middle.

A few counts support this clone. This chain links TRBV5-1 with TRBJ2-1, with D perhaps TRBD2 (6 bases). The CDR3 sequence is 16 residues long. Trimming shortened V by 0 bases and J by 1 base, and 11 bases separated the two germline ends. In germline, CDR1 is SGHRS, CDR2 YFSETQ. The CDR3: CASSLGRTISYNEQFF. The CDR3 DNA sequence: TGCGCCAGCAGCTTGGGGAGGACTATATCCTACAATGAGCAGTTCTTC.

The chain recombines TRBV7-3 with TRBJ2-1; 11 bases map to TRBD1. The CDR3 is 18 residues long. Per the germline V gene, CDR1 is SGHTA and CDR2 is FQGTGA. V was pared by 2 bases and J by 0 bases, with 6 bases of the junction left unmatched. The CDR3 sequence: CASSLEGTGGRSYNEQFF. DNA for the CDR3: TGTGCCAGCAGCTTAGAGGGGACAGGGGGTCGCTCCTACAATGAGCAGTTCTTC.

This clone was seen a few times. The chain uses TRBV6-6 and TRBJ2-7; D uncertain. CDR3 length: 15 residues. Germline values: CDR1 MNHNY, CDR2 SVGAGI (reference sequence). Trimming pared 6 bases from V and 3 bases from J, leaving 18 bases between. The CDR3: CASSPSLRPNYEQYF. Here the CDR3 DNA reads TGTGCCAGCAGCCCTTCCTTGAGGCCAAACTACGAGCAGTACTTC.